Shown below are 19 T cell receptor beta chains from a single sample sequenced in a study of beta chain features in type 1 diabetes. Expressed TCRB transcripts were sequenced, since all the RNA that had been isolated was reverse transcribed. The assay was immunoSEQ multiplex PCR, and TCRdb's table has in-frame clones only and misses some. The repertoire consists of over 350,000 clones, with roughly 15% occurring once and the leading ten covering approximately 0.019%. The material sequenced was naive CD4+ T cells from blood. The receptors were sampled from a woman aged 18-29 years in good health.

The chain carries TRBV19 and TRBJ2-7; 12 positions match TRBD2. J was trimmed by 0 bases and V by 6 bases; bases with no gene match: 6. Germline-derived CDR1 and CDR2 are LNHDA and SQIVND (reference sequence). The CDR3 runs to 16 residues. This CDR3 reads CASSRLAGDSSYEQYF. The DNA of the CDR3 is TGTGCCAGTAGCCGACTAGCGGGAGACTCCTCCTACGAGCAGTACTTC.

This sequence joins TRBV18 and TRBJ2-5, with TRBD1 matching 7 bases. Germline V CDR1 and CDR2: KGHSH, LQKENI. The CDR3 runs to 14 residues. With V trimmed by 3 bases and J by 1 base, 2 bases remained unmatched. As DNA, the CDR3 is TGTGCCAGCTCACCGACAGGGACCCAAGAGACCCAGTACTTC. Translated: CASSPTGTQETQYF.

This clone has a handful of counts. This rearrangement joins TRBV2 to TRBJ2-2; D unresolved. V was shortened by 4 bases and J by 6 bases, with 9 bases between the two germline ends. Germline values: CDR1 SNHLY, CDR2 FYNNEI. The CDR3 extends over 13 amino acids. The CDR3 sequence is CASSGLRAGELFF. CDR3 bases: TGTGCCAGCAGTGGTCTAAGAGCCGGGGAGCTGTTTTTT.

A few counts support this clone. This chain links TRBV27 with TRBJ1-1; no clear D gene. V was trimmed by 2 bases and J by 0 bases, leaving 10 bases between them. The germline CDR1 and CDR2 sequences are MNHEY and SMNVEV (reference sequence). CDR3 length: 15 residues. The CDR3 sequence: CASSLIPTLNTEAFF. DNA for the CDR3: TGTGCCAGCAGTTTAATCCCTACTTTGAACACTGAAGCTTTCTTT.

This clone was counted only a few times. J is TRBJ2-5 and V is TRBV7-9; D possibly corresponds to TRBD2 (6 bases). CDR1 SEHNR and CDR2 FQNEAQ come from the germline V gene (reference sequence). The V and J ends lost 2 bases and 1 base respectively, with 11 bases between them. The CDR3 extends over 15 amino acids. CDR3 region: CASSLSGGPQETQYF. DNA for the CDR3: TGTGCCAGCAGCTTATCCGGGGGTCCCCAAGAGACCCAGTACTTC.

The J gene is TRBJ1-2, the V gene TRBV18, with 7 bases matching TRBD1. Germline assignment: CDR1 KGHSH and CDR2 LQKENI. The CDR3 loop spans 13 amino acids. Unmatched junction bases numbered 8, after V lost 5 bases and J lost 8 bases. CDR3 in DNA: TGTGCCAGCTCAATACAGGGGAGAAGCGGCTACACCTTC. This translates into CASSIQGRSGYTF.

This chain uses TRBV30 with TRBJ1-5; the D gene is possibly TRBD1 (5 bases). The germline V gene encodes CDR1 GTSNPN and CDR2 SVGIG (reference sequence). Trimming shortened V by 0 bases and J by 7 bases, and 13 bases separated the two germline ends. The CDR3 runs to 14 residues. The CDR3 reads CAWSVLQGNQPQHF. In DNA form, the CDR3 reads TGTGCCTGGAGTGTACTGCAGGGAAACCAGCCCCAGCATTTT.

This clone occurred a few times. The rearrangement joins TRBV7-2 to TRBJ2-2; D remains ambiguous. The length of the CDR3 is 13 residues. V dropped 6 bases and J dropped 2 bases, with 7 bases sitting between them. The germline V gene has CDR1 SGHTA and CDR2 FQGNSA. The CDR3 DNA reads as TGTGCCAGCAGGGCAGGCAACACCGGGGAGCTGTTTTTT. Translation gives CASRAGNTGELFF.

This clone was seen only a few times. The chain is built from TRBV6-6 and TRBJ2-7; TRBD2 is a possible D gene (5 bases). The CDR3 consists of 12 residues. V lost 6 bases and J 5 bases, leaving 11 bases between the germline ends. CDR1 MNHNY and CDR2 SVGAGI come from the germline V gene (reference sequence). CDR3 in DNA: TGTGCCAGCAGCCATAGCGCTCACGAGCAGTACTTC. Protein sequence: CASSHSAHEQYF.

The J gene is TRBJ2-2, the V gene TRBV7-3; 11 bases line up with TRBD2. Looked up from germline, CDR1 is SGHTA and CDR2 is FQGTGA. The V gene end was trimmed by 2 bases and the J gene end by 1 base; junction bases not matched to a gene: 6. The CDR3 totals 18 residues. The CDR3 DNA reads TGTGCCAGCAGCTTACTGACTAGCGGGACGGGGAACACCGGGGAGCTGTTTTTT. Amino acid sequence: CASSLLTSGTGNTGELFF.

The genes are TRBV19 and TRBJ2-6; D remains unclear. V lost 8 bases to trimming and J lost 0 bases, with 8 bases between them. Germline V CDR1 and CDR2: LNHDA, SQIVND (reference sequence). This CDR3 has 14 amino acids. CDR3 in amino acids: CASSLRSGANVLTF. DNA of the CDR3: TGTGCCAGTTCCCTTCGCTCTGGGGCCAACGTCCTGACTTTC.

The chain employs TRBV28 and TRBJ2-7; D is unresolved. V was trimmed by 3 bases and J by 3 bases, leaving 15 bases between them. Germline V gene sequence: CDR1 MDHEN, CDR2 SYDVKM. The CDR3 extends over 15 amino acids. CDR3 region: CASSFGSPSNYEQYF. As DNA, the CDR3 is TGTGCCAGCAGTTTCGGGTCCCCTTCCAACTACGAGCAGTACTTC.

This clone was seen a handful of times. V and J are TRBV6-5 and TRBJ1-4; tentative D call: TRBD1 (6 bases). The V end lost 6 bases, the J end lost 8 bases, and 19 bases lay between the germline ends. Germline values: CDR1 MNHEY, CDR2 SVGAGI. This CDR3 is built from 15 residues. The DNA for the CDR3 is TGTGCCAGCAGCTTCCGGACAGTAAGGAGGGAAAAACTGTTTTTT. Its protein is CASSFRTVRREKLFF.

This clone has more than one count but fewer than ten. This rearrangement joins TRBV4-1 to TRBJ2-5; TRBD2 agrees at 14 bases. The ends lost 0 bases at V and 4 bases at J; junction bases unmatched: 4. Germline CDR1 reads MGHRA; CDR2 reads YSYEKL. The CDR3 length is 17 residues. CDR3 protein: CASSQDRGLAGVETQYF. For the CDR3, the DNA is TGCGCCAGCAGCCAAGATCGGGGACTAGCGGGAGTAGAGACCCAGTACTTC.

V usage is TRBV5-4 and J usage is TRBJ2-3, with TRBD2 matching over 9 bases. The junction had 2 bases not matched to a gene; V was cut back by 2 bases and J by 4 bases. There are 14 residues in the CDR3. From germline, CDR1 is SGHNT and CDR2 YYREEE (reference sequence). CDR3 in amino acids: CASSFLAGADTQYF. The CDR3 bases are TGTGCCAGCAGCTTCTTAGCGGGAGCAGATACGCAGTATTTT.

V usage is TRBV4-1 and J usage is TRBJ1-5; D might be TRBD1 (6 bases). The length of the CDR3 is 17 residues. V was pared by 0 bases and J by 1 base, with 13 bases between. CDR1 and CDR2 (germline): MGHRA, YSYEKL. The CDR3: CASSQDIQGWSNQPQHF. CDR3 in DNA: TGCGCCAGCAGCCAAGATATACAGGGTTGGAGCAATCAGCCCCAGCATTTT.

In its sample, this clone was seen a few times. This sequence joins TRBV25-1 and TRBJ2-7, with D possibly matching TRBD1 (5 bases). The CDR3 runs 12 residues. V lost 8 bases and J 2 bases, leaving 10 bases between the germline ends. The germline V gene encodes CDR1 MGHDK and CDR2 SYGVNS. CDR3 sequence reads: CASFRVPYEQYF. The CDR3 DNA follows: TGTGCCAGCTTCAGGGTTCCCTACGAGCAGTACTTC.

This chain links TRBV5-4 with TRBJ1-4; 8 bases match TRBD1. The CDR3 runs to 15 residues. The ends lost 0 bases at V and 5 bases at J; junction bases unmatched: 3. From germline, CDR1 is SGHNT and CDR2 YYREEE (reference sequence). CDR3 loop: CASSLDNRGNEKLFF. CDR3 bases: TGTGCCAGCAGCTTGGACAACAGGGGGAATGAAAAACTGTTTTTT.

This clone was observed a few times. The rearrangement uses TRBV11-1 and TRBJ2-7; perhaps TRBD2 as D (6 bases). Germline-derived CDR1 and CDR2 are SGHAT and FQDESV (reference sequence). CDR3 length: 16 residues. V was shortened by 0 bases and J by 6 bases, with 18 bases between the two germline ends. DNA of the CDR3: TGTGCCAGCAGCTTAGCGGAGGGCCTACCGCCCGGCGAGCAGTACTTC. Translated, it gives CASSLAEGLPPGEQYF.